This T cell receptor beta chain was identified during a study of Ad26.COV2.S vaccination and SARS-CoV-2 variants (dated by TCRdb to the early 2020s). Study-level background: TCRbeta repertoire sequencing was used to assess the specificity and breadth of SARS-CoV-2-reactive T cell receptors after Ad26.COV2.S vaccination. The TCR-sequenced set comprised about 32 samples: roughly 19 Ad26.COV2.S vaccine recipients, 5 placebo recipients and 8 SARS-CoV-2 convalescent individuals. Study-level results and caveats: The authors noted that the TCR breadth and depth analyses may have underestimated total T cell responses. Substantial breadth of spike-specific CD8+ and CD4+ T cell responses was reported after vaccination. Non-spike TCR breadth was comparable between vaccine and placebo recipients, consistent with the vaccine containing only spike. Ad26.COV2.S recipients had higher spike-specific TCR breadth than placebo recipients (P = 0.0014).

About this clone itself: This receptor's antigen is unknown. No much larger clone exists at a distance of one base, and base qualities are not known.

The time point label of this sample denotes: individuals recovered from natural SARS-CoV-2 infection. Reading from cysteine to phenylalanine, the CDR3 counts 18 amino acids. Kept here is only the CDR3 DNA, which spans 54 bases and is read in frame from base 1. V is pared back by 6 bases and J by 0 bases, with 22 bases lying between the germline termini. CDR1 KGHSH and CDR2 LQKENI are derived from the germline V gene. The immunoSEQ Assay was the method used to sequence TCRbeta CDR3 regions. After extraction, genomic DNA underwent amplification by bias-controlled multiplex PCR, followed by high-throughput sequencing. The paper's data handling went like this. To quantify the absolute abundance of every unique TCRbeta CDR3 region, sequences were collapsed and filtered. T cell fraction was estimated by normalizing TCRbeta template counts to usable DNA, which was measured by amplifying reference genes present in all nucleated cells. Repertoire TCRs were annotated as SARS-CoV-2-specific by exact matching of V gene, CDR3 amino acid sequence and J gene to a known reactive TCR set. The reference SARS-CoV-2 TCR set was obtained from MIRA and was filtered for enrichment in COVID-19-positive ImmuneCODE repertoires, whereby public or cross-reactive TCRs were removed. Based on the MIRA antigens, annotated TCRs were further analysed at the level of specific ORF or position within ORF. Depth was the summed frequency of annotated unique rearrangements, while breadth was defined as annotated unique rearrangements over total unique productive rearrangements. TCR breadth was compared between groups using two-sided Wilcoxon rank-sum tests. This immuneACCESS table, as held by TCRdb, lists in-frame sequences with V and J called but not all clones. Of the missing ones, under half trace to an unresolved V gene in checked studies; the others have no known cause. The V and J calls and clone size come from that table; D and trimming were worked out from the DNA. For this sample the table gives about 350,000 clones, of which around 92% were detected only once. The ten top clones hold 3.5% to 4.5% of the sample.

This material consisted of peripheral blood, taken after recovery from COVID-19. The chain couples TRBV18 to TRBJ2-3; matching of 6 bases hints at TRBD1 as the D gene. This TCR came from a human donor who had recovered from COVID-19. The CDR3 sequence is CASSPRRQASSSTDTQYF. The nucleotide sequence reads TGTGCCAGCTCTCCTCGCCGACAGGCTAGCTCTAGCACAGATACGCAGTATTTT.